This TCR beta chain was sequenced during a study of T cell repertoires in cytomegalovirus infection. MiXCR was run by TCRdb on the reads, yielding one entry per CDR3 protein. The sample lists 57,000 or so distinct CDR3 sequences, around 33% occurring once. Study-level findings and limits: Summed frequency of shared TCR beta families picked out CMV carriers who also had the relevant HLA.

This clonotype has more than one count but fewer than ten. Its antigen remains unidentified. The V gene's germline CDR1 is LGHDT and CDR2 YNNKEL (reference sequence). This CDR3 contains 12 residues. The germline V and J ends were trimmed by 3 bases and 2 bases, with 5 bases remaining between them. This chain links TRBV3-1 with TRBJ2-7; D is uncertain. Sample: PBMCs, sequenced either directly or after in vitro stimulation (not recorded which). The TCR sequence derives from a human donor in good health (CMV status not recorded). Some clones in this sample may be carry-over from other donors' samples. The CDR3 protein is CASSQIAYEQYF. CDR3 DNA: TGTGCCAGCAGCCAGATAGCCTACGAGCAGTACTTC.